This T cell receptor (beta chain) was captured by sequencing in a study of CXCR3-negative and CXCR3-positive naive CD8 T cells. With UMI labels, 5' RACE was used to prepare the TRB cDNA libraries. Following a re-call of the 5' RACE reads, TCRdb has one entry per CDR3 protein and lacks DNA. The sample is made up of 35,000 to 45,000 distinct CDR3 sequences, and the top ten hold about 2% of it. There are 17 residues in the CDR3. Per germline, CDR1 SGHTA and CDR2 FQGTGA. On this clonotype itself: The antigen remains undetermined.

Study-wide points: Memory, not naive, CXCR3-negative and CXCR3-positive cells differed in TRBV-TRBJ usage. CXCR3 expression partially decreased after cryopreservation; most assays used fresh PBMCs. TRB CDR3s were more hydrophobic in CXCR3-positive than in CXCR3-negative naive cells. Naive subsets showed comparable surface CD5, and TCR interaction strength was also inferred from TRB CDR3 physicochemistry.

J is TRBJ2-3 and V is TRBV7-3; TCRdb's D call of TRBD2 is untestable without DNA. The sequenced sample was naive CXCR3- CD8+ T cells from blood. Subset described: CD45RO-CCR7+CD27+CD95- naive CD8+ T cells lacking CXCR3 (TNR3-). This TCR was recovered from a human donor in good health. Some clones in this sample may be carry-over from other donors' samples. Here the CDR3 reads CASSTSGRADRTDTQYF.